Following are 20 T cell receptor beta chains from one sample sequenced in a study of CD8+ T cells in alopecia areata. In each case, RNA was isolated and then reverse transcribed into cDNA as the sequencing template. Profiled with immunoSEQ multiplex PCR; TCRdb holds only in-frame clones, not every one. This table holds about 180,000 clones, approximately 50% found once. Noted treatment: oral pan-JAK inhibitor, 5-10 mg twice daily. This sample comprised CD8+ T cells sorted from blood, obtained around week 54, from a patient treated with tofacitinib. These receptors came from a human donor with alopecia areata.

V and J are TRBV18 and TRBJ2-1; 8 bases are shared with TRBD1. The germline V gene has CDR1 KGHSH and CDR2 LQKENI. The CDR3 extends over 16 amino acids. Losses at the gene ends were 3 bases for V and 3 bases for J; bases not matched to a gene: 7. CDR3 nucleotide sequence: TGTGCCAGCTCACCGGGGGACAGGACGTACTACAATGAGCAGTTCTTC. This gives the protein CASSPGDRTYYNEQFF.

This rearrangement joins TRBV5-6 to TRBJ1-4; D unresolved. The CDR3 covers 14 residues. The germline V and J ends were trimmed by 2 bases and 2 bases, with 7 bases remaining between them. Germline V CDR1 and CDR2: SGHDT, YYEEEE. DNA for the CDR3: TGTGCCAGCAGCTTTCCGGGGACTAATGAAAAACTGTTTTTT. This gives the protein CASSFPGTNEKLFF. The full variable domain, its missing parts supplied by reference TRBV5-6 and TRBJ1-4, is DAGVTQSPTHLIKTRGQQVTLRCSPKSGHDTVSWYQQALGQGPQFIFQYYEEEERQRGNFPDRFSGHQFPNYSSELNVNALLLGDSALYLCASSFPGTNEKLFFGSGTQLSVL.

This chain links TRBV29-1 with TRBJ1-2; 8 bases are shared with TRBD1. Germline CDR1 and CDR2: SQVTM and ANQGSEA. J gave up 6 bases and V 6 bases, and 9 bases lay outside the gene matches. The CDR3 totals 13 residues. As DNA, the CDR3 is TGCAGCGTGCTGCCTACGGACAGGGATGGCTACACCTTC. This sequence encodes CSVLPTDRDGYTF.

This clone appeared once. V gene TRBV5-1 combines with J gene TRBJ1-2; TRBD1 might be the D (5 bases). Germline V gene sequence: CDR1 SGHRS, CDR2 YFSETQ. The ends were cut back, 0 bases at V and 7 bases at J, with 22 bases in the middle. This CDR3 comprises 17 residues. The CDR3 DNA sequence: TGCGCCAGCAGCTTGGATCTCGGGACGGGCTATGTCGGTGGCTACACCTTC. Translation gives CASSLDLGTGYVGGYTF.

V and J are TRBV30 and TRBJ1-3; D gene unclear. The germline V gene encodes CDR1 GTSNPN and CDR2 SVGIG (reference sequence). V gave up 2 bases and J gave up 4 bases, with 9 bases separating them. This CDR3 comprises 13 residues. The CDR3 is CAWSRPSGNTIYF. CDR3 DNA sequence: TGTGCCTGGAGTAGACCGTCAGGAAACACCATATATTTT.

Of note for this clone: The junction differs from germline at one of its ends, possibly a read error. The rearrangement uses TRBV6-5 and TRBJ1-2; 9 bases match TRBD1. The length of the CDR3 is 11 residues. Germline CDR1 and CDR2: MNHEY and SVGAGI. Written as DNA, the CDR3 is TGTGCCAGCAGCCCGGGACAGGGAGAAAACTTC. Its translation: CASSPGQGENF.

This clone was counted a few times. The chain employs TRBV9 and TRBJ1-6; D remains unclear. Trimming took 3 bases from V and 2 from J, leaving 12 bases between them. The CDR3 consists of 16 residues. In germline, CDR1 is SGDLS, CDR2 YYNGEE. CDR3 in DNA: TGTGCCAGCAGCGGTAGTAAGGGAGCCTATAATTCACCCCTCCACTTT. Residues: CASSGSKGAYNSPLHF.

The V call is TRBV5-1, the J call TRBJ2-7, with TRBD1 as a possible D gene (6 bases). Germline V CDR1 and CDR2: SGHRS, YFSETQ. The CDR3 contains 15 residues. Trimming pared 0 bases from V and 3 bases from J, leaving 13 bases between. This chain's CDR3 is CASSLGNREIYEQYF. For the CDR3, the DNA is TGCGCCAGCAGCTTGGGAAACAGGGAAATCTACGAGCAGTACTTC. The full variable domain, with the rest looked up from reference TRBV5-1 and TRBJ2-7, is KAGVTQTPRYLIKTRGQQVTLSCSPISGHRSVSWYQQTPGQGLQFLFEYFSETQRNKGNFPGRFSGRQFSNSRSEMNVSTLELGDSALYLCASSLGNREIYEQYFGPGTRLTVT.

This chain connects TRBV14 to TRBJ1-1, with D possibly matching TRBD1 (6 bases). Per the germline V gene, CDR1 is SGHDN and CDR2 is FVKESK. V lost 4 bases to trimming and J lost 0 bases, with 12 bases between them. CDR3 length equals 15 residues. The CDR3 spells CASSLRHRVNTEAFF. CDR3 bases: TGTGCCAGCAGCCTTAGGCACAGGGTGAACACTGAAGCTTTCTTT.

This clone has only one observation. V is TRBV4-1 and J is TRBJ2-5; D remains ambiguous. V was trimmed by 4 bases and J by 5 bases, leaving 11 bases between them. Germline V lookup: CDR1 MGHRA, CDR2 YSYEKL. This CDR3 comprises 13 residues. CDR3 residues: CASSPDMEETQYF. CDR3 DNA: TGCGCCAGCAGCCCGGATATGGAGGAGACCCAGTACTTC.

The gene calls are TRBV13 and TRBJ1-2; D unresolved. The CDR3 has 12 residues. V gave up 0 bases and J gave up 7 bases, with 6 bases separating them. Germline assignment: CDR1 PRHDT and CDR2 FYEKMQ (reference sequence). CDR3 amino acids: CASSLGDFGYTF. Written as DNA, the CDR3 is TGTGCCAGCAGCTTAGGGGACTTTGGCTACACCTTC.

The gene calls are TRBV11-2 and TRBJ2-3; no definite D call. V was shortened by 0 bases and J by 1 base, with 5 bases between the two germline ends. The CDR3 spans 14 residues. The germline CDR1 and CDR2 sequences are SGHAT and FQNNGV. The CDR3: CASSLEGGTDTQYF. In DNA form, the CDR3 reads TGTGCCAGCAGCTTAGAAGGCGGCACAGATACGCAGTATTTT.

This clone was picked up a small number of times. The chain links TRBV7-9 to TRBJ2-3; a possible D gene is TRBD1 (7 bases). The V end lost 5 bases, the J end lost 8 bases, and 14 bases lay between the germline ends. The CDR3 has 13 residues. CDR1 is SEHNR and CDR2 is FQNEAQ in the germline V gene (reference sequence). The CDR3 DNA follows: TGTGCCAGCAGCCCTCAGGGGGGCGGTACGCAGTATTTT. The encoded protein is CASSPQGGGTQYF.

The V and J genes are TRBV6-5 and TRBJ1-2; tentative D call: TRBD1 (6 bases). Trimming took off 0 bases at V and 6 bases at J, with 11 bases between the two ends. The germline V gene encodes CDR1 MNHEY and CDR2 SVGAGI. The CDR3 is 14 residues long. This CDR3 is CASSYSRGADGYTF. DNA for the CDR3: TGTGCCAGCAGTTACTCGAGGGGGGCGGATGGCTACACCTTC.

This clone has at least ten counts. The chain recombines TRBV9 with TRBJ2-7, with D possibly being TRBD2 (5 bases). The CDR3 length is 14 residues. From germline, CDR1 is SGDLS and CDR2 YYNGEE. The V gene lost 4 bases and the J gene lost 4 bases, with 15 bases spanning the gap. The CDR3 reads CASSPREGRYEQYF. CDR3 sequence (DNA): TGTGCCAGCAGCCCTCGTGAGGGCCGTTACGAGCAGTACTTC.

This chain connects TRBV2 to TRBJ2-3, with 10 bases matching TRBD2. The V gene's germline CDR1 is SNHLY and CDR2 FYNNEI. CDR3 length equals 14 residues. With 8 bases clipped from V and 1 base from J, the junction kept 3 bases outside the gene matches. Written as DNA, the CDR3 is TGTGCCAGCCATACTAGCGGGGGCACAGATACGCAGTATTTT. This gives the protein CASHTSGGTDTQYF.

The chain combines TRBV30 with TRBJ1-1; weak D call: TRBD1 (6 bases). V shed 4 bases and J shed 8 bases, with 11 bases lying between them. Germline-derived CDR1 and CDR2 are GTSNPN and SVGIG (reference sequence). This CDR3 has 11 amino acids. DNA of the CDR3: TGTGCCTGGATGAGGGGGACAGAAGCTTTCTTT. Its translation: CAWMRGTEAFF. Together with reference TRBV30 and TRBJ1-1, the CDR3 gives the full variable domain: SQTIHQWPATLVQPVGSPLSLECTVEGTSNPNLYWYRQAAGRGLQLLFYSVGIGQISSEVPQNLSASRPQDRQFILSSKKLLLSDSGFYLCAWMRGTEAFFGQGTRLTVV.

The chain has TRBV7-9 and TRBJ1-2, with no clear D. The germline V gene encodes CDR1 SEHNR and CDR2 FQNEAQ (reference sequence). This CDR3 spans 13 amino acids. The V end was cut by 1 base, the J end by 4 bases, with 7 bases between. CDR3 in amino acids: CASSLGGSYGYTF. As DNA, the CDR3 is TGTGCCAGCAGCTTAGGAGGGAGCTATGGCTACACCTTC.

This clone was observed a handful of times. The chain combines TRBV30 with TRBJ1-1; D gene ambiguous. CDR3 length: 13 amino acids. The germline gives CDR1 GTSNPN, CDR2 SVGIG (reference sequence). Deletions cut 0 bases from V and 1 base from J, with 6 bases between. CDR3 residues: CAWSVMANTEAFF. The CDR3 bases are TGTGCCTGGAGTGTTATGGCGAACACTGAAGCTTTCTTT.

V usage is TRBV4-1 and J usage is TRBJ1-2; D not resolved. V lost 0 bases, J lost 4 bases, and 12 bases lay in between. Germline values: CDR1 MGHRA, CDR2 YSYEKL. This CDR3 is built from 15 residues. The CDR3 DNA reads TGCGCCAGCAGCCAAGAACGGACGGACCTCTATGGCTACACCTTC. It yields the protein CASSQERTDLYGYTF.